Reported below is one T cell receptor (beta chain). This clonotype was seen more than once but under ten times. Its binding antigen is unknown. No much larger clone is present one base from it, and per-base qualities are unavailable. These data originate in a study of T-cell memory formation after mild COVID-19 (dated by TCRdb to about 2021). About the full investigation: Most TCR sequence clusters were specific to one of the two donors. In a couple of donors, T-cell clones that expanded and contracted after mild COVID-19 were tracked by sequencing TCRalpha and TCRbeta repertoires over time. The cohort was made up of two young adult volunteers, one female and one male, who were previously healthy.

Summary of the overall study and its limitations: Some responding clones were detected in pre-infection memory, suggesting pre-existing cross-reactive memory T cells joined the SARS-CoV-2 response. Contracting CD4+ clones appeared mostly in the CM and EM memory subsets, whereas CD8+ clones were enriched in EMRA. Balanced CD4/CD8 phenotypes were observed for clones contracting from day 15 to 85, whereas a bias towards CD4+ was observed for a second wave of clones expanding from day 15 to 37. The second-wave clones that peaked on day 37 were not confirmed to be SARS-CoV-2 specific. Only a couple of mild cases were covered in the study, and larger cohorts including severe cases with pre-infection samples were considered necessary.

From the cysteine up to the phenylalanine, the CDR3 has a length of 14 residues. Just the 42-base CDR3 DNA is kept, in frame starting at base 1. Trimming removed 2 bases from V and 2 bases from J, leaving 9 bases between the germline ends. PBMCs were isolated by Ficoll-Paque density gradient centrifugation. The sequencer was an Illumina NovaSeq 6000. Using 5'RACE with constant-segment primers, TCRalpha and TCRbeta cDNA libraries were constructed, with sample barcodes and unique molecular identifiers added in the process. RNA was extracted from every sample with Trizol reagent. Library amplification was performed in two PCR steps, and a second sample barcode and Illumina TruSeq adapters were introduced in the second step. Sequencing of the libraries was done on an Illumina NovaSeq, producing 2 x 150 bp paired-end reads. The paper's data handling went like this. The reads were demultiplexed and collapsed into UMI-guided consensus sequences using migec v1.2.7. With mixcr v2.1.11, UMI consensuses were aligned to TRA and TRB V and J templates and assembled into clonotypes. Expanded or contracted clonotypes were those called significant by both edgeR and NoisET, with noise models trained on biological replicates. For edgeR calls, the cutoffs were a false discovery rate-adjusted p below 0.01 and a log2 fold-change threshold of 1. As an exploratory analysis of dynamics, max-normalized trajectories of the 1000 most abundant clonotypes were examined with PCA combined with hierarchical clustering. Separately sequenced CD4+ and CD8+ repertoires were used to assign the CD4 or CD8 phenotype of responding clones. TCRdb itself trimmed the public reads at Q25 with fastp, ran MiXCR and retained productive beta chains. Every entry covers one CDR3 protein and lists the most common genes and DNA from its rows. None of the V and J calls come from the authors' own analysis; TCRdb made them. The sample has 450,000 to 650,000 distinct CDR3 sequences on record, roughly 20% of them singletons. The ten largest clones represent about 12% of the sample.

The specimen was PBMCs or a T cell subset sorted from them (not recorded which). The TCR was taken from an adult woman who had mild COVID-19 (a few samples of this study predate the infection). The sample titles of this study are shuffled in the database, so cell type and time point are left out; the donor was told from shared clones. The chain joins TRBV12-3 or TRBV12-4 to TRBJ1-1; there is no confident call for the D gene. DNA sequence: TGTGCCAGCAGTTTAACCCGTTTTAACACTGAAGCTTTCTTT. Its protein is CASSLTRFNTEAFF.